This paragraph reports one T cell receptor (beta chain). The recently defined diagnostic criteria for definite or probable disease were met by the Susac syndrome patients. With random hexamers, reverse transcription was performed on roughly 0.5 to 1 ug of RNA. Amplification of TCR beta CDR3 across 54 Vbeta and 13 Jbeta was performed with immunoSEQ multiplex PCR. Each CDR3 protein gets one entry after TCRdb re-called the immunoSEQ multiplex PCR reads with MiXCR. The sample holds under 300,000 distinct CDR3 sequences; roughly 95% are singletons and the top ten take approximately 0.094%. This record belongs to a study of CD8 T cells in Susac syndrome. V lost 2 bases, J lost 3 bases, and 13 bases lay in between. Germline CDR1 reads MGHRA; CDR2 reads YSYEKL. This CDR3 has 15 amino acids.

This chain uses TRBV4-1 with TRBJ1-1; perhaps TRBD1 as D (6 bases). Sequenced sample: CD4+ T cells from PBMCs. The receptor's source is a human donor with Susac syndrome. This CDR3 reads CASSQTGAGDTEAFF. The CDR3 DNA sequence: TGCGCCAGCAGCCAAACTGGGGCAGGGGACACTGAAGCTTTCTTT.